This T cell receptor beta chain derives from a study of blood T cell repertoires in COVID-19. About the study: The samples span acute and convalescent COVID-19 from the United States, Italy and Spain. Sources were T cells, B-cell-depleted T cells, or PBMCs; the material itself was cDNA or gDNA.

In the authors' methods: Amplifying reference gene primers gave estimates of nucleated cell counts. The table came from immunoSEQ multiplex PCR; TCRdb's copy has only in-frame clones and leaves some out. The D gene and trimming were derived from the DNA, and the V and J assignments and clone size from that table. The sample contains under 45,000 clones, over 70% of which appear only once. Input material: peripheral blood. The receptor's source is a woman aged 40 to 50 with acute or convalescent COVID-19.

CDR3 coding DNA: TGTGCCAGCAGCTCCACACAGGGGGCCTACGAGCAGTACTTC. This sequence encodes CASSSTQGAYEQYF. The V gene is TRBV7-8, the J gene TRBJ2-7; 8 bases match TRBD1. The CDR3 consists of 14 residues. The germline gives CDR1 SGHVS, CDR2 FQNEAQ. Germline trimming cut 4 bases from V and 2 bases from J; bases unmatched to any gene: 4.